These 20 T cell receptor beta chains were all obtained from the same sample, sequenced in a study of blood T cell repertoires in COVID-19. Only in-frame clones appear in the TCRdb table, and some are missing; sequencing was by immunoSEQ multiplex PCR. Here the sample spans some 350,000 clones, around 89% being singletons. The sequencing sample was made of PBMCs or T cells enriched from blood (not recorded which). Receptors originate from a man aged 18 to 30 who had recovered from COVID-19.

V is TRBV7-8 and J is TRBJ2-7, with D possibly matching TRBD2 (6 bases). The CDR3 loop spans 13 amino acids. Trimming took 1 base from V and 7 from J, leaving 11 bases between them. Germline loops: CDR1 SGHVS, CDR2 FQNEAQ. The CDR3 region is CASSLGEVGEQYF. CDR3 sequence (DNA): TGTGCCAGCAGCTTAGGGGAGGTGGGGGAGCAGTACTTC. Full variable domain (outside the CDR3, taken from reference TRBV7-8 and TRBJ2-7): GAGVSQSPRYKVAKRGQDVALRCDPISGHVSLFWYQQALGQGPEFLTYFQNEAQLDKSGLPSDRFFAERPEGSVSTLKIQRTQQEDSAVYLCASSLGEVGEQYFGPGTRLTVT.

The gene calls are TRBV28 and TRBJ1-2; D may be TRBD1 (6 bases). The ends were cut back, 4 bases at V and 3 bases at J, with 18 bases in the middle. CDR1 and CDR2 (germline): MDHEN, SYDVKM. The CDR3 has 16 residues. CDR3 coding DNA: TGTGCCAGCAGTTCTCCGACCAGGGGTCCCTACTATGGCTACACCTTC. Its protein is CASSSPTRGPYYGYTF.

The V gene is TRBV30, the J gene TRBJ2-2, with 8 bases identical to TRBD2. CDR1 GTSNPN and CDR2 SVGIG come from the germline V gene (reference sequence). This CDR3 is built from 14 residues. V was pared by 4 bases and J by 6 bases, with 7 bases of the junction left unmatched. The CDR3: CAWISGGVAGELFF. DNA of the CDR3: TGTGCCTGGATAAGCGGGGGAGTAGCCGGGGAGCTGTTTTTT.

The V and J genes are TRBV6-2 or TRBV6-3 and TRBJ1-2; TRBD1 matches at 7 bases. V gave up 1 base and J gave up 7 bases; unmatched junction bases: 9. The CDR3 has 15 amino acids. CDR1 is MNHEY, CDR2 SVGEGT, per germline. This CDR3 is CASSYYLTGVAGYTF. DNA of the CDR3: TGTGCCAGCAGTTACTACCTCACAGGGGTGGCTGGCTACACCTTC.

CDR3 DNA sequence: TGTGCCAGCAGTTACAGGGACACTGCCTACGAGCAGTACTTC. Translating gives CASSYRDTAYEQYF. J is TRBJ2-7 and V is TRBV6-5; D possibly corresponds to TRBD1 (6 bases). V lost 2 bases, J lost 2 bases, and 10 bases lay in between. Germline assignment: CDR1 MNHEY and CDR2 SVGAGI. CDR3 length: 14 amino acids.

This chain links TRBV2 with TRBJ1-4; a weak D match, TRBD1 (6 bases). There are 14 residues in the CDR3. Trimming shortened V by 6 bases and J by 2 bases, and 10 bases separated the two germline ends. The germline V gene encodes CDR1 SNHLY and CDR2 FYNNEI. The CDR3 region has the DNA TGTGCCAGCAGAAACAGGGAGACTAATGAAAAACTGTTTTTT. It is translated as CASRNRETNEKLFF.

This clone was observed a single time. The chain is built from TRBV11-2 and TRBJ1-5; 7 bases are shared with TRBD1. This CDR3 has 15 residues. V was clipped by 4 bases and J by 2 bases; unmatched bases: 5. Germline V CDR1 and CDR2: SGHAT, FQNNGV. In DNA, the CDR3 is TGTGCCAGCAGCTGTGCCGGACAGGGCAATCAGCCCCAGCATTTT. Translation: CASSCAGQGNQPQHF.

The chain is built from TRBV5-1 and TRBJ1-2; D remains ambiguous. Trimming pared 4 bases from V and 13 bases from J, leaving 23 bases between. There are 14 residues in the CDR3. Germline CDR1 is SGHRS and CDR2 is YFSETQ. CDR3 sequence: CASSDGGSNLPGTF. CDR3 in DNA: TGCGCCAGCAGCGACGGCGGTTCAAACCTACCTGGCACCTTC.

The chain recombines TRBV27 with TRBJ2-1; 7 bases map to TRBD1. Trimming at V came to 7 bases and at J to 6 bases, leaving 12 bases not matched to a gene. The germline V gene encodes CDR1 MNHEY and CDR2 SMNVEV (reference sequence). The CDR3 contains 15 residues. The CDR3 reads CASTQTGTAFNEQFF. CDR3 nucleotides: TGTGCCAGCACTCAGACCGGGACAGCGTTCAATGAGCAGTTCTTC.

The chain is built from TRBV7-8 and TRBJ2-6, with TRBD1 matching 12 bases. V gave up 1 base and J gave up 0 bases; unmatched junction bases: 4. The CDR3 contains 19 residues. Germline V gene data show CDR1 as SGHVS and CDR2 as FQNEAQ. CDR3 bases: TGTGCCAGCAGCTTAGTTGGGGACAGGGGGCCCTCTGGGGCCAACGTCCTGACTTTC. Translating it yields CASSLVGDRGPSGANVLTF.

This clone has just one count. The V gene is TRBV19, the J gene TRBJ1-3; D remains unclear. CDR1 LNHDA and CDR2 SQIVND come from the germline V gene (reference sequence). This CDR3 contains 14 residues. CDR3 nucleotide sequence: TGTGCTAGTTTGGGAGGGCCCTCTGGAAACACCATATATTTT. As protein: CASLGGPSGNTIYF.

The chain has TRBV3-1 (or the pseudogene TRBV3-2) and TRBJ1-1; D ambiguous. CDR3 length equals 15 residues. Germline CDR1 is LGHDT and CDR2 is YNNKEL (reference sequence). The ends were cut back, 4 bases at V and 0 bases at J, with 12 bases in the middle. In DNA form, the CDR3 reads TGTGCCAGCAGCCCCGCTCAGGTTTTGAACACTGAAGCTTTCTTT. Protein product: CASSPAQVLNTEAFF.

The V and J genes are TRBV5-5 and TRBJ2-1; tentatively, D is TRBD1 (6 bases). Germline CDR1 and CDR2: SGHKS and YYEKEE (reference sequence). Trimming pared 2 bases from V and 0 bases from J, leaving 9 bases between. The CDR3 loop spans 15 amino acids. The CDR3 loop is CASSLTGSSYNEQFF. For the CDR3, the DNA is TGTGCCAGCAGCTTAACAGGGTCCTCCTACAATGAGCAGTTCTTC. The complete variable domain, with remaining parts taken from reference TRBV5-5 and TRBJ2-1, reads DAGVTQSPTHLIKTRGQQVTLRCSPISGHKSVSWYQQVLGQGPQFIFQYYEKEERGRGNFPDRFSARQFPNYSSELNVNALLLGDSALYLCASSLTGSSYNEQFFGPGTRLTVL.

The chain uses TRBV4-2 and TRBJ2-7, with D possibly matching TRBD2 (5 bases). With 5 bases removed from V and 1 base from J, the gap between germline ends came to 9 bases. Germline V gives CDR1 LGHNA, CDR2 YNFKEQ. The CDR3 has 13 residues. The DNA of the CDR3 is TGTGCCAGCAGCTACGGACTGTCCTACGAGCAGTACTTC. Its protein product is CASSYGLSYEQYF.

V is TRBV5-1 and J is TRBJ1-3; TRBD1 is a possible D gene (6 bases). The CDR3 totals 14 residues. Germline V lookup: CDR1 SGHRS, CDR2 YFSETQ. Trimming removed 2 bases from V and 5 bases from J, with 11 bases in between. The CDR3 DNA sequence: TGCGCCAGCAGCTTTACGGGACAACGAAACACCATATATTTT. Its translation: CASSFTGQRNTIYF.

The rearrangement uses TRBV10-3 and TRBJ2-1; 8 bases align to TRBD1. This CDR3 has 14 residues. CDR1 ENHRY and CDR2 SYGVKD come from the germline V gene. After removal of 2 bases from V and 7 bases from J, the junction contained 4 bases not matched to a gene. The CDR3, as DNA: TGTGCCATCAGTGAGGGACAGGGTAAGAATGAGCAGTTCTTC. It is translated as CAISEGQGKNEQFF.

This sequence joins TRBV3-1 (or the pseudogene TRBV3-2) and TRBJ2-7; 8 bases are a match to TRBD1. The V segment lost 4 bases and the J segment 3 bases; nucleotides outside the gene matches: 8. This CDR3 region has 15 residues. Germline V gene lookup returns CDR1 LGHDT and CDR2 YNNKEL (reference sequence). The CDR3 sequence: CASSPDRGFFYEQYF. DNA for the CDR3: TGTGCCAGCAGCCCCGACAGGGGATTTTTCTACGAGCAGTACTTC.

The CDR3 DNA reads TGCGCCAGCAGCCAAGGACTAGCGGGGGGCATTTTAACAGATACGCAGTATTTT. It codes for CASSQGLAGGILTDTQYF. This chain uses TRBV4-1 with TRBJ2-3, with 13 bases lining up with TRBD2. Germline CDR1 reads MGHRA; CDR2 reads YSYEKL. V was pared by 1 base and J by 3 bases, with 7 bases of the junction left unmatched. This CDR3 region has 18 residues.

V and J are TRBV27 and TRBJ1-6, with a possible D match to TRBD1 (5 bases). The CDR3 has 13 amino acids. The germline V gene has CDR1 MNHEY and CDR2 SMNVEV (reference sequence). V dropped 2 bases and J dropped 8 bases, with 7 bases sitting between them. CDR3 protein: CASSLGAHSPLHF. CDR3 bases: TGTGCCAGCAGTTTAGGGGCCCATTCACCCCTCCACTTT.

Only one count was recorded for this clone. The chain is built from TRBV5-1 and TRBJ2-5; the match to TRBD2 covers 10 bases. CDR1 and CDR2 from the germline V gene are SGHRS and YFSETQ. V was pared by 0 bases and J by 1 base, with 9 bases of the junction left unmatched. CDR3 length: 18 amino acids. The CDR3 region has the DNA TGCGCCAGCAGCTTGGGGGCTAGCGGGGGAGTCGTCCAAGAGACCCAGTACTTC. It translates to CASSLGASGGVVQETQYF. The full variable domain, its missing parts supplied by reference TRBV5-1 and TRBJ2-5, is KAGVTQTPRYLIKTRGQQVTLSCSPISGHRSVSWYQQTPGQGLQFLFEYFSETQRNKGNFPGRFSGRQFSNSRSEMNVSTLELGDSALYLCASSLGASGGVVQETQYFGPGTRLLVL.